These 32 T cell receptor beta chains share one sample of origin, sequenced in a study of T cell repertoires in cytomegalovirus infection (dated by TCRdb to about 2019). The run used an Illumina HiSeq 1500. TCRdb took the public reads, trimmed them with fastp at Q25, ran MiXCR for clone calling and kept in-frame beta chains. Rows merge per CDR3 protein into single entries with the most common DNA and genes. This sample gives a few hundred thousand distinct CDR3 sequences in total; about 26% of them show up just once. Of the sample, under 15% is held by the ten largest clones. The sequenced material came from PBMCs. These receptors came from a human donor in good health (CMV status not recorded). Some clones in this sample may be carry-over from other donors' samples.

This clonotype counts as medium-sized (0.01 to 0.1%). V gene TRBV7-8 combines with J gene TRBJ2-3, with TRBD2 matching 7 bases. The V gene end was trimmed by 0 bases and the J gene end by 6 bases; junction bases not matched to a gene: 9. Per the germline V gene, CDR1 is SGHVS and CDR2 is FQNEAQ. The CDR3 has 16 amino acids. The CDR3 region is CASSLAPAGDGDTQYF. DNA of the CDR3: TGTGCCAGCAGCTTAGCGCCCGCGGGAGACGGGGATACGCAGTATTTT.

This clonotype was observed a handful of times. The chain has TRBV6-2 or TRBV6-3 and TRBJ2-7; no reliable D call. This CDR3 region has 14 residues. With 4 bases removed from V and 3 bases from J, the gap between germline ends came to 13 bases. Germline V gene data show CDR1 as MNHEY and CDR2 as SVGEGT. For the CDR3, the DNA is TGTGCCAGCAGTTCCGGTAGTCAGGTCTACGAGCAGTACTTC. Translation: CASSSGSQVYEQYF.

This clonotype has a count of ten or more. The genes are TRBV7-6 and TRBJ2-5; a weak D match, TRBD1 (5 bases). CDR1 and CDR2 (germline): SGHVS, FNYEAQ. There are 13 residues in the CDR3. Trimming cost V 4 bases and J 4 bases, with 10 bases left between them. The CDR3 here is CASSSPGSETQYF. The CDR3, as DNA: TGTGCCAGCAGCTCTCCAGGGTCAGAGACCCAGTACTTC.

The sample holds one count of this clonotype. This chain uses TRBV9 with TRBJ2-1, with D possibly being TRBD2 (6 bases). V was clipped by 0 bases and J by 4 bases, with 23 bases between them. CDR1 is SGDLS, CDR2 YYNGEE, per germline. This CDR3 region has 19 residues. CDR3 nucleotides: TGTGCCAGCAGCGTAGCGACGGTGGTGTCTGCGGGATCGTACAATGAGCAGTTCTTC. Translated, it gives CASSVATVVSAGSYNEQFF.

V usage is TRBV19 and J usage is TRBJ1-6; D is ambiguous. Germline V CDR1 and CDR2: LNHDA, SQIVND (reference sequence). The germline V and J ends were trimmed by 2 bases and 7 bases, with 9 bases remaining between them. The CDR3 runs to 14 residues. CDR3 in DNA: TGTGCCAGTAGTATACGGGTTTCAAATTCACCCCTCCACTTT. Translating gives CASSIRVSNSPLHF.

This clonotype was recorded many times. The V and J genes are TRBV7-9 and TRBJ1-2, with D possibly matching TRBD1 (6 bases). The CDR3 is 14 amino acids. From germline, CDR1 is SEHNR and CDR2 FQNEAQ (reference sequence). Trimming left V 6 bases short and J 0 bases short, with 11 bases between. DNA of the CDR3: TGTGCCAGCAGGGGGGCTGCAGCTAACTATGGCTACACCTTC. The encoded protein is CASRGAAANYGYTF. The full variable domain, with the rest looked up from reference TRBV7-9 and TRBJ1-2, is DTGVSQNPRHKITKRGQNVTFRCDPISEHNRLYWYRQTLGQGPEFLTYFQNEAQLEKSRLLSDRFSAERPKGSFSTLEIQRTEQGDSAMYLCASRGAAANYGYTFGSGTRLTVV.

The V call is TRBV10-3, the J call TRBJ2-3; D remains ambiguous. The CDR3 has 11 residues. Germline V CDR1 and CDR2: ENHRY, SYGVKD. The V end was cut by 4 bases, the J end by 6 bases, with 5 bases between. CDR3 in amino acids: CAISASDTQYF. The CDR3 nucleotides read TGTGCCATCAGTGCCTCGGATACGCAGTATTTT.

This clonotype was seen repeatedly, ten times or more. The genes are TRBV7-9 and TRBJ2-1, with D perhaps TRBD2 (5 bases). This CDR3 is 17 amino acids long. Germline-derived CDR1 and CDR2 are SEHNR and FQNEAQ (reference sequence). V was shortened by 5 bases and J by 3 bases, with 20 bases between the two germline ends. CDR3 protein: CASSGERIDPYYNEQFF. The CDR3 nucleotides are TGTGCCAGCAGCGGGGAGCGTATAGATCCATACTACAATGAGCAGTTCTTC.

This clonotype was seen many times. CDR3 sequence (DNA): TGTGCCAGCAGCTTCGGCCCCCTGGGCGGACACCAGTTCTTC. This encodes CASSFGPLGGHQFF. The chain joins TRBV11-2 to TRBJ2-1; perhaps TRBD1 as D (5 bases). The CDR3 covers 14 residues. The germline gives CDR1 SGHAT, CDR2 FQNNGV. The germline V and J ends were trimmed by 3 bases and 13 bases, with 19 bases remaining between them. Full variable domain (rest looked up from reference TRBV11-2 and TRBJ2-1): EAGVAQSPRYKIIEKRQSVAFWCNPISGHATLYWYQQILGQGPKLLIQFQNNGVVDDSQLPKDRFSAERLKGVDSTLKIQPAKLEDSAVYLCASSFGPLGGHQFFGPGTRLTVL.

Many counts were recorded for this clonotype. The chain employs TRBV7-6 and TRBJ2-7, with TRBD1 as a possible D gene (6 bases). The V and J ends lost 5 bases and 3 bases respectively, with 8 bases between them. Germline V gene sequence: CDR1 SGHVS, CDR2 FNYEAQ. The CDR3 sequence is 12 residues long. This CDR3 reads CASSGQFYEQYF. CDR3 nucleotide sequence: TGTGCCAGCAGCGGACAGTTCTACGAGCAGTACTTC.

To note about this clonotype: The junction does not match germline at one end; this may be a read error. V usage is TRBV5-3 and J usage is TRBJ1-2, with 7 nucleotides matching TRBD1. TRBV5-3 is classed as an ORF, of uncertain function. The CDR3 covers 16 residues. This chain's CDR3 is CASSLVGTETLNGYTF. CDR3 nucleotide sequence: TGTGCCAGCAGCTTGGTGGGGACAGAAACCTTGAATGGCTACACCTTC.

The sample holds one count of this clonotype. The chain carries TRBV4-1 and TRBJ2-1, with D maybe TRBD2 (6 bases). Trimming shortened V by 10 bases and J by 3 bases, and 16 bases separated the two germline ends. The CDR3 sequence is 14 residues long. The germline gives CDR1 MGHRA, CDR2 YSYEKL. The CDR3 DNA sequence: TGCGCCACCCAATGGGAGGAGAACTACAATGAGCAGTTCTTC. Translated, it gives CATQWEENYNEQFF.

V is TRBV6-1 and J is TRBJ2-1; 10 bases agree with TRBD2. V was clipped by 5 bases and J by 2 bases; unmatched bases: 9. Germline V CDR1 and CDR2: MNHNS, SASEGT. This CDR3 is built from 17 residues. CDR3 protein: CASSPGTSASPYNEQFF. The CDR3 DNA follows: TGTGCCAGCAGTCCGGGGACTAGCGCATCGCCCTACAATGAGCAGTTCTTC.

This chain connects TRBV5-6 to TRBJ2-7; 8 bases are shared with TRBD2. Germline CDR1 is SGHDT and CDR2 is YYEEEE. V lost 4 bases to trimming and J lost 0 bases; unmatched junction nucleotides: 6. The CDR3 runs 15 residues. CDR3 DNA: TGTGCCAGCAGCCGACTAGCGCAGAGCTCCTACGAGCAGTACGTC. Residues: CASSRLAQSSYEQYV.

This clonotype appeared a few times. The rearrangement links TRBV29-1 to TRBJ1-4; D is unresolved. CDR3 length: 10 residues. V lost 7 bases to trimming and J lost 4 bases, with 4 bases between them. Looked up from germline, CDR1 is SQVTM and CDR2 is ANQGSEA. The CDR3 DNA sequence: TGCAGCGGATATAATGAAAAACTGTTTTTT. It yields the protein CSGYNEKLFF.

The rearrangement links TRBV20-1 to TRBJ2-7, with D possibly being TRBD1 (5 bases). V lost 5 bases to trimming and J lost 4 bases, with 21 bases between them. The germline CDR1 and CDR2 sequences are DFQATT and SNEGSKA (reference sequence). The CDR3 is 15 residues long. The CDR3 protein is CSAHPFAGQRYEQYF. The CDR3 region has the DNA TGCAGTGCTCACCCGTTCGCAGGGCAGAGGTACGAGCAGTACTTC.

Only a few counts were recorded for this clonotype. The rearrangement links TRBV4-3 to TRBJ2-1; D is undetermined. From germline, CDR1 is LGHNA and CDR2 YSLEER. CDR3 length: 15 residues. V was clipped by 4 bases and J by 8 bases, with 18 bases between them. The CDR3 DNA follows: TGCGCCAGCAGCCCGGAGCCATCCGCAATCCATGAGCAGTTCTTC. Its translation is CASSPEPSAIHEQFF.

A few counts support this clonotype. The chain joins TRBV5-4 to TRBJ2-1, with TRBD2 matching over 15 bases. This CDR3 is 16 amino acids long. Germline lookup yields CDR1 SGHNT and CDR2 YYREEE (reference sequence). Trimming cost V 7 bases and J 3 bases; bases outside gene matches: 5. The CDR3 sequence is CASGTSGRTDYNEQFF. In DNA, the CDR3 is TGTGCCAGCGGGACTAGCGGGAGGACCGACTACAATGAGCAGTTCTTC. Complete variable domain (other parts from reference TRBV5-4 and TRBJ2-1): ETGVTQSPTHLIKTRGQQVTLRCSSQSGHNTVSWYQQALGQGPQFIFQYYREEENGRGNFPPRFSGLQFPNYSSELNVNALELDDSALYLCASGTSGRTDYNEQFFGPGTRLTVL.

This clonotype was seen only a few times. The CDR3 spells CSVDLQDTYGYTF. For the CDR3, the DNA is TGCAGCGTCGATCTACAGGATACCTATGGCTACACCTTC. The chain links TRBV29-1 to TRBJ1-2; possibly TRBD1 for D (5 bases). Trimming took 6 bases from V and 4 from J, leaving 15 bases between them. The germline V gene encodes CDR1 SQVTM and CDR2 ANQGSEA. The CDR3 has 13 amino acids.

The chain employs TRBV29-1 and TRBJ1-1, with D unresolved. Germline lookup yields CDR1 SQVTM and CDR2 ANQGSEA. The CDR3 sequence is 13 residues long. V was pared by 5 bases and J by 2 bases, with 12 bases between. CDR3 nucleotide sequence: TGCAGCGTTATAGGACGGTCAAACACTGAAGCTTTCTTT. It is translated as CSVIGRSNTEAFF.

The rearrangement uses TRBV4-1 and TRBJ2-1; 13 bases align to TRBD2. Losses at the gene ends were 3 bases for V and 10 bases for J; bases not matched to a gene: 9. Germline V gives CDR1 MGHRA, CDR2 YSYEKL. This CDR3 contains 16 residues. DNA for the CDR3: TGCGCCAGCAGCCATCTGGGGACTAGCGGGAACGGGGAGCAGTTCTTC. As protein: CASSHLGTSGNGEQFF.

The V gene is TRBV4-1, the J gene TRBJ2-7; no definite D call. CDR1 and CDR2 (germline): MGHRA, YSYEKL. V shed 6 bases and J shed 6 bases, with 15 bases lying between them. CDR3 length equals 13 residues. In DNA, the CDR3 is TGCGCCAGCAGGAAAAGAACGGAATCCGAGCAGTACTTC. This codes for CASRKRTESEQYF.

The rearrangement uses TRBV4-1 and TRBJ1-2, with D perhaps matching TRBD1 (6 bases). CDR1 is MGHRA, CDR2 YSYEKL, per germline. V was trimmed by 1 base and J by 7 bases, leaving 22 bases between them. The CDR3 loop spans 17 amino acids. CDR3 amino acids: CASSQAGTAGRGGGYTF. The CDR3 bases are TGCGCCAGCAGCCAAGCCGGGACGGCGGGCAGGGGCGGTGGCTACACCTTC.

This clonotype occurred a few times. The chain is built from TRBV12-3 or TRBV12-4 and TRBJ1-1; D might be TRBD1 (5 bases). This CDR3 region has 12 residues. Trimming removed 3 bases from V and 11 bases from J, with 13 bases in between. CDR3 loop: CASSFAGPNAFF. The CDR3 region has the DNA TGTGCCAGCAGTTTCGCAGGGCCTAACGCTTTCTTT.

This clonotype was seen more than once but under ten times. This chain joins TRBV6-2 or TRBV6-3 and TRBJ1-6; D is possibly TRBD1 (5 bases). CDR1 MNHEY and CDR2 SVGEGT come from the germline V gene. The V end was cut by 6 bases, the J end by 6 bases, with 12 bases between. The CDR3 runs 14 residues. CDR3 residues: CASRLGTPNSPLHF. CDR3 coding DNA: TGTGCCAGCAGACTCGGGACGCCTAATTCACCCCTCCACTTT.

This rearrangement joins TRBV12-3 or TRBV12-4 to TRBJ2-1, with 13 positions matching TRBD2. The length of the CDR3 is 17 residues. V dropped 6 bases and J dropped 3; count of bases not matched to a gene: 8. The CDR3 region has the DNA TGTGCCAGCAGCCTCTTACTAGCGGGAGGGAGCTACAATGAGCAGTTCTTC. Its translation: CASSLLLAGGSYNEQFF.

At least ten counts were recorded for this clonotype. This chain joins TRBV7-2 and TRBJ1-2; 7 bases fit TRBD1. This CDR3 spans 16 amino acids. The trim removed 5 bases at V and 4 bases at J, leaving 13 bases unmatched. In germline, CDR1 is SGHTA, CDR2 FQGNSA. The CDR3 region has the DNA TGTGCCAGCAGCAATGCTCGGAGGGGGCGCCGCTATGGCTACACCTTC. This sequence encodes CASSNARRGRRYGYTF.

There are a few counts of this clonotype. The genes are TRBV5-6 and TRBJ2-7, with D maybe TRBD1 (6 bases). Trimming pared 1 base from V and 5 bases from J, leaving 10 bases between. CDR1 SGHDT and CDR2 YYEEEE come from the germline V gene. CDR3 length equals 13 residues. The CDR3: CASSLLRGDEQYF. The CDR3, as DNA: TGTGCCAGCAGCTTGCTCAGGGGCGACGAGCAGTACTTC.

The CDR3 loop is CASSLRAGPAGGYSAYEQYF. DNA for the CDR3: TGTGCCAGCAGCCTCCGTGCAGGTCCAGCGGGAGGGTACAGCGCCTACGAGCAGTACTTC. The chain is built from TRBV9 and TRBJ2-7; 10 bases line up with TRBD2. CDR3 length: 20 amino acids. CDR1 is SGDLS and CDR2 is YYNGEE in the germline V gene. The V segment lost 4 bases and the J segment 2 bases; nucleotides outside the gene matches: 21.

The rearrangement links TRBV7-8 to TRBJ2-7; D gene ambiguous. CDR3 size: 17 residues. Germline V gives CDR1 SGHVS, CDR2 FQNEAQ. Trimming took 3 bases from V and 2 from J, leaving 20 bases between them. CDR3 loop: CASSFSQSATVTYEQYF. The CDR3 DNA reads as TGTGCCAGCAGCTTCTCGCAATCGGCTACCGTCACCTACGAGCAGTACTTC.

The chain recombines TRBV11-3 with TRBJ1-1; D gene unclear. From germline, CDR1 is SGHNT and CDR2 YENEEA. Between the trimmed V and J ends, which lost 5 bases and 7 bases, there was a span of 14 bases. This CDR3 has 13 residues. CDR3 in amino acids: CASSGKALGEAFF. Here the CDR3 DNA reads TGTGCCAGCAGCGGGAAAGCCTTGGGTGAAGCTTTCTTT.

This clonotype was found many times. The chain joins TRBV7-2 to TRBJ2-5; 7 bases map to TRBD2. V trimming: 1 base; J trimming: 7 bases; junction bases outside the gene matches: 9. CDR1 is SGHTA, CDR2 FQGNSA, per germline. This CDR3 has 15 residues. The CDR3 here is CASSLVAGATRTQYF. The CDR3 bases are TGTGCCAGCAGCTTAGTGGCGGGAGCGACCCGGACCCAGTACTTC.